This T cell receptor beta chain was retrieved from a study of regulatory T cells in long-lasting Graves disease. V gave up 0 bases and J gave up 1 base; unmatched junction bases: 1. CDR3 length equals 15 residues. The time point: persistent/refractory GD, antithyroid drugs over 5 years with positive TRAb. The authors made the TCR library using RNA they extracted from PBMCs. This clonotype was observed a handful of times. iRepertoire HTBI primers and Arm-PCR of CDR3 regions built TCR beta libraries. TCRdb fed the multiplex PCR reads into MiXCR, producing one record per CDR3 protein. Here the sample spans around 450,000 distinct CDR3 sequences, 20% to 25% being singletons.

This clonotype was sampled from a female donor with Graves disease. This chain uses TRBV12-3 or TRBV12-4 with TRBJ2-3; TRBD2 matches at 7 bases. The sequenced sample was peripheral blood mononuclear cells (PBMCs), obtained when the disease was refractory, from a patient treated with antithyroid drugs. This CDR3 is CASSLAGRGTDTQYF. The CDR3, as DNA: TGTGCCAGCAGTTTAGCAGGGAGGGGCACAGATACGCAGTATTTT.